Each of the 4 T cell receptor beta chains below was sequenced from the same sample in a study of T cell changes during pregnancy in multiple sclerosis. Libraries were prepared by immunoSEQ multiplex PCR; TCRdb keeps only in-frame clonotypes and omits some of them. Of around 40,000 clones in the sample, roughly nine tenths were seen once. The source material was CD4+ T cells from peripheral blood mononuclear cells, sampled in the first trimester of pregnancy. The source of these receptors is a female donor with multiple sclerosis, enrolled in a pregnancy study.

The V call is TRBV6-5, the J call TRBJ1-1; TRBD1 matches 8 bases. The CDR3 is made up of 14 amino acids. Germline V gene data show CDR1 as MNHEY and CDR2 as SVGAGI. J gave up 2 bases and V 4 bases, and 3 bases lay outside the gene matches. CDR3 nucleotide sequence: TGTGCCAGCAGTTCAGGGACAGGCAACACTGAAGCTTTCTTT. Residues: CASSSGTGNTEAFF.

DNA for the CDR3: TGTGCCAGCAGCTTAGGGACTAGCGGCCCTATTAGCTCCTACGAGCAGTACTTC. Its translation: CASSLGTSGPISSYEQYF. The chain carries TRBV7-2 and TRBJ2-7, with 10 bases lining up with TRBD2. V lost 1 base, J lost 0 bases, and 9 bases stayed unmatched. The germline V gene has CDR1 SGHTA and CDR2 FQGNSA. The CDR3 runs to 18 residues.

The chain couples TRBV6-4 to TRBJ1-5, with D maybe TRBD1 (5 bases). The CDR3 consists of 15 residues. Trimming took off 4 bases at V and 6 bases at J, with 16 bases between the two ends. Germline CDR1 and CDR2: MRHNA and SNTAGT. For the CDR3, the DNA is TGTGCCAGCAGTGGCTCGGCAGGGTTAGCTCAGCCCCAGCATTTT. Its protein product is CASSGSAGLAQPQHF.

The rearrangement uses TRBV6-6 and TRBJ2-1; 11 bases map to TRBD1. The V and J ends lost 8 bases and 4 bases, in that order; junction bases with no gene match: 7. The CDR3 contains 15 residues. Germline V CDR1 and CDR2: MNHNY, SVGAGI (reference sequence). The chain's CDR3 is CASREDRGPYNEQFF. CDR3 DNA: TGTGCCAGCCGTGAGGACAGGGGGCCTTACAATGAGCAGTTCTTC.